The 12 T cell receptor beta chains presented below share a single source sample, sequenced in a study of blood T cell repertoires in COVID-19. The table came from immunoSEQ multiplex PCR; TCRdb's copy has only in-frame clones and leaves some out. The data hold a few hundred thousand clones, with roughly nine tenths observed a single time. The specimen sequenced was peripheral blood. Receptors originate from a woman aged 50 to 60 with acute or convalescent COVID-19.

V and J are TRBV7-9 and TRBJ2-6; D might be TRBD1 (5 bases). The V and J ends lost 6 bases and 4 bases respectively, with 7 bases between them. Germline CDR1 reads SEHNR; CDR2 reads FQNEAQ (reference sequence). The CDR3 loop spans 13 amino acids. The CDR3 loop reads CASSSGGANVLTF. CDR3 bases: TGTGCCAGCAGTTCAGGGGGGGCCAACGTCCTGACTTTC.

This clone was seen once. The rearrangement joins TRBV7-7 to TRBJ2-2; 7 nucleotides line up with TRBD1. The V gene end was trimmed by 1 base and the J gene end by 7 bases; junction bases not matched to a gene: 6. This CDR3 region has 15 residues. Germline CDR1 reads SSHAT; CDR2 reads FNYEAQ (reference sequence). The CDR3 protein is CASSLDTGAVGELFF. DNA for the CDR3: TGTGCCAGCAGCTTAGACACAGGGGCGGTCGGGGAGCTGTTTTTT.

CDR3 coding DNA: TGTGCTAGTGGCCCACAGGGAAGGACCTACAATGAGCAGTTCTTC. It yields the protein CASGPQGRTYNEQFF. V usage is TRBV12-5 and J usage is TRBJ2-1, with D possibly being TRBD1 (6 bases). Trimming removed 6 bases at V and 2 bases at J, with 14 bases between. The V gene's germline CDR1 is LGHNT and CDR2 FRNRAP. The CDR3 loop spans 15 amino acids.

In this sample, this clone turned up a few times. V and J are TRBV18 and TRBJ2-2; 9 positions match TRBD1. Germline V CDR1 and CDR2: KGHSH, LQKENI. Trimming cost V 2 bases and J 5 bases; bases outside gene matches: 6. The CDR3 is 16 amino acids. DNA for the CDR3: TGTGCCAGCTCACCAGGGACAGGGATGCGAACCGGGGAGCTGTTTTTT. Its protein is CASSPGTGMRTGELFF.

This clone was counted only a few times. V usage is TRBV4-1 and J usage is TRBJ2-7; tentatively, D is TRBD1 (5 bases). The V and J ends lost 0 bases and 4 bases respectively, with 16 bases between them. The CDR3 runs 16 residues. Germline V CDR1 and CDR2: MGHRA, YSYEKL. The CDR3 sequence is CASSQDFRAGAYEQYF. The CDR3 DNA follows: TGCGCCAGCAGCCAAGATTTCAGGGCCGGTGCATACGAGCAGTACTTC.

V is TRBV27 and J is TRBJ1-1; D is perhaps TRBD1 (6 bases). CDR3 length: 18 amino acids. Germline-derived CDR1 and CDR2 are MNHEY and SMNVEV (reference sequence). Deletions cut 2 bases from V and 0 bases from J, with 19 bases between. CDR3 loop: CASSLLGPGTLMNTEAFF. The CDR3 DNA sequence: TGTGCCAGCAGTTTACTTGGTCCCGGGACACTCATGAACACTGAAGCTTTCTTT.

This clone appeared once. The V gene is TRBV19, the J gene TRBJ1-4; no definite D call. The CDR3 consists of 14 residues. CDR1 and CDR2 from the germline V gene are LNHDA and SQIVND (reference sequence). Trimming took 1 base from V and 1 from J, leaving 4 bases between them. The CDR3, as DNA: TGTGCCAGTAGTATAGTCGTAACTAATGAAAAACTGTTTTTT. Protein: CASSIVVTNEKLFF.

This sequence joins TRBV10-3 and TRBJ2-3, with 12 bases aligning to TRBD2. Trimming cost V 0 bases and J 1 base; bases outside gene matches: 2. CDR1 ENHRY and CDR2 SYGVKD come from the germline V gene. This CDR3 spans 17 amino acids. CDR3 in DNA: TGTGCCATCAGTGAGTCCCTAGCGGGAGGGGGCACAGATACGCAGTATTTT. Its protein is CAISESLAGGGTDTQYF.

The chain has TRBV10-3 and TRBJ2-3; 8 bases fit TRBD2. Trimming removed 7 bases from V and 3 bases from J; junction bases left unmatched: 12. The V gene's germline CDR1 is ENHRY and CDR2 SYGVKD. The CDR3 totals 16 residues. CDR3 bases: TGTGCCATCACCCACGGGGGGGCGCAAGGGACAGATACGCAGTATTTT. It yields the protein CAITHGGAQGTDTQYF.

The chain recombines TRBV29-1 with TRBJ2-7; 7 bases line up with TRBD1. After removal of 6 bases from V and 5 bases from J, the junction contained 10 bases not matched to a gene. This CDR3 has 13 residues. Germline-derived CDR1 and CDR2 are SQVTM and ANQGSEA. The CDR3 loop reads CSVSAETGNEQYF. The DNA of the CDR3 is TGCAGCGTAAGCGCCGAGACAGGGAACGAGCAGTACTTC.

The chain recombines TRBV24-1 with TRBJ2-1; TRBD2 agrees at 11 bases. The CDR3 is made up of 14 amino acids. V shed 9 bases and J 10 bases; nucleotides not matched to a gene: 10. CDR1 KGHDR and CDR2 SFDVKD come from the germline V gene. For the CDR3, the DNA is TGTGCCACCCATAGCGGGAGGGCCTATGAGGAGCAGTTCTTC. Protein product: CATHSGRAYEEQFF.

As for this clone: This specimen includes other DNA sequences encoding the same CDR3. The chain has TRBV19 and TRBJ1-1; 8 positions agree with TRBD1. J lost 1 base, V lost 2 bases, and 0 bases had no gene match. From germline, CDR1 is LNHDA and CDR2 SQIVND (reference sequence). The CDR3 consists of 14 residues. The CDR3 loop is CASSIQGANTEAFF. The DNA for the CDR3 is TGTGCCAGTAGTATACAGGGGGCGAACACTGAAGCTTTCTTT.